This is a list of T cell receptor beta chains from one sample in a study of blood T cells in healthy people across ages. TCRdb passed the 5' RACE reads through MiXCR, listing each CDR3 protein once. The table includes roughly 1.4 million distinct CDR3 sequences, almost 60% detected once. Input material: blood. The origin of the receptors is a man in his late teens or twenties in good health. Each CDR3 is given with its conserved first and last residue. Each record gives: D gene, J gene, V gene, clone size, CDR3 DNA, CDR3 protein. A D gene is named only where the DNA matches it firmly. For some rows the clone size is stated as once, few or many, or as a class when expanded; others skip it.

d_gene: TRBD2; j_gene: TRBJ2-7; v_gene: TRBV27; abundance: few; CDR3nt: TGTGCCAGCAGTCCCCTCCATAGCGGGGGGCCATCACCCTACGAGCAGTACTTC; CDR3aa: CASSPLHSGGPSPYEQYF
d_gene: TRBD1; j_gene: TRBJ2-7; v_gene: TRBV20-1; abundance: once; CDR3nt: TGCAGTGCTCTCCCTACTGACAGGGGGTCCTACGAGCAGTACTTC; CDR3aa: CSALPTDRGSYEQYF
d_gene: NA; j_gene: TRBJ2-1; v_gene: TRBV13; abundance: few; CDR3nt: TGTGCCAGCAGCTTCTCTAGATCCTACAATGAGCAGTTCTTC; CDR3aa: CASSFSRSYNEQFF
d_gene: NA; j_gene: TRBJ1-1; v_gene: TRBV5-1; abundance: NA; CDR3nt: TGCGCCAGCAGCTTAGCTCCGGGGGGCACTGAAGCTTTCTTT; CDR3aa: CASSLAPGGTEAFF
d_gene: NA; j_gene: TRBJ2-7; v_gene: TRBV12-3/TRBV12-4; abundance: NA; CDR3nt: TGTGCCAGCAGTTTAGGCTTCCACGGGCAGTACTTC; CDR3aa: CASSLGFHGQYF
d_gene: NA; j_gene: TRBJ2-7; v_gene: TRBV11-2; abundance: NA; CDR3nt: TGTGCCAGCAGCTTAGACCTACCTTCCAACGAGCAGTACTTC; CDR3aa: CASSLDLPSNEQYF
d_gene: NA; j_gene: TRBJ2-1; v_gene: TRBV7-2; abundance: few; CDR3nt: TGTGCCAGCAGCCCTCGGCGGGACTCCCCTCTGGATGAGCAGTTCTTC; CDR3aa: CASSPRRDSPLDEQFF
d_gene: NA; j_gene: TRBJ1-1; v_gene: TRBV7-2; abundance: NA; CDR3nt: TGTGCCAGCAGCCCTAAGGACGGCACTGAAGCTTTCTTT; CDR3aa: CASSPKDGTEAFF
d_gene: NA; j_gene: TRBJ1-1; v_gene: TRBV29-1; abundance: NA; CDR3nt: TGCAGCGTGGCGACGGGTGGCACTGAAGCTTTCTTT; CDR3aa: CSVATGGTEAFF
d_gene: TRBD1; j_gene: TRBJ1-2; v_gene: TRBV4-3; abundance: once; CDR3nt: TGCGCCAGCAGCCAAGAGTCCAGGGGGGCTGGTGGCTACACCTTC; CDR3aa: CASSQESRGAGGYTF